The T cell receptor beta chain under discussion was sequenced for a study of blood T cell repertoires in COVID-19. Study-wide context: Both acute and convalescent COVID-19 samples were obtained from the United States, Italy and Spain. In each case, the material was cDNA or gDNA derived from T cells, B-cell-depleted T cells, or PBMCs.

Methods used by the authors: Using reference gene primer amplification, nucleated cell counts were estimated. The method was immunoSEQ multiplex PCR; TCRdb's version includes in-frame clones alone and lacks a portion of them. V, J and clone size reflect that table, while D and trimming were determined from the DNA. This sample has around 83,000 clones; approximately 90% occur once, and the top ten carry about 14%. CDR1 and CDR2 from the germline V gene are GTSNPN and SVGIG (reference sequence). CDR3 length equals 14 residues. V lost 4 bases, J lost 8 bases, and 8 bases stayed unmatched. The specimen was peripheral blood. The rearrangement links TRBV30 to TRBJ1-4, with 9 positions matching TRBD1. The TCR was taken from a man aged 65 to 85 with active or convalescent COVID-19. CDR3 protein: CAWTQTGGGEKLFF. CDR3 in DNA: TGTGCCTGGACCCAGACAGGGGGGGGCGAAAAACTGTTTTTT.